The 10 T cell receptor beta chains listed next were all sequenced from one sample in a study of blood T cell repertoires in COVID-19. Method: immunoSEQ multiplex PCR; TCRdb's copy keeps in-frame clones and lacks some. The table has over 200,000 clones, roughly four fifths seen once; the top ten hold about 15%. The sequencing sample was made of PBMCs or T cells enriched from blood (not recorded which). The receptor set was obtained from a man aged 35 to 55 who had recovered from COVID-19.

This chain uses TRBV7-9 with TRBJ2-1; 8 bases line up with TRBD2. Losses at the gene ends were 1 base for V and 9 bases for J; bases not matched to a gene: 5. Germline CDR1 SEHNR, CDR2 FQNEAQ (reference sequence). This CDR3 spans 14 amino acids. The CDR3 region is CASSLGAGGGEQFF. CDR3 DNA: TGTGCCAGCAGCTTAGGGGCGGGGGGCGGTGAGCAGTTCTTC.

On this clone: One junction end disagrees with the germline gene, perhaps due to a read error. Other DNA sequences in this sample translate to the same CDR3. The V call is TRBV11-2, the J call TRBJ1-2; D is possibly TRBD1 (6 bases). The CDR3 length is 15 residues. The germline V gene encodes CDR1 SGHAT and CDR2 FQNNGV. The CDR3 sequence is CASSLPSSGVYGYTF. As DNA, the CDR3 is TGTGCCAGCAGCCTCCCTAGCTCAGGGGTCTATGGCTATACCTTC. The whole variable domain, filled in from reference TRBV11-2 and TRBJ1-2, reads EAGVAQSPRYKIIEKRQSVAFWCNPISGHATLYWYQQILGQGPKLLIQFQNNGVVDDSQLPKDRFSAERLKGVDSTLKIQPAKLEDSAVYLCASSLPSSGVYGYTFGSGTRLTVV.

V usage is TRBV2 and J usage is TRBJ2-2; D is uncertain. In germline, CDR1 is SNHLY, CDR2 FYNNEI. The CDR3 contains 13 residues. Trimming left V 5 bases short and J 4 bases short, with 8 bases between. CDR3 in amino acids: CASSQTVTGELFF. In DNA, the CDR3 is TGTGCCAGCAGTCAAACAGTCACCGGGGAGCTGTTTTTT.

This clone was found a few times. The sample contains more than one DNA sequence encoding this CDR3. The genes are TRBV7-3 and TRBJ1-1, with 10 bases that match TRBD1. CDR3 size: 14 residues. V gave up 3 bases and J gave up 2 bases; unmatched junction bases: 0. Germline-derived CDR1 and CDR2 are SGHTA and FQGTGA. The CDR3, as DNA: TGTGCCAGCAGCTTGACAGGGGGCAACACTGAAGCTTTCTTT. Protein sequence: CASSLTGGNTEAFF.

The J gene is TRBJ1-6, the V gene TRBV27; the match to TRBD1 covers 7 bases. Germline-derived CDR1 and CDR2 are MNHEY and SMNVEV (reference sequence). The CDR3 has 15 amino acids. The V segment lost 4 bases and the J segment 3 bases; nucleotides outside the gene matches: 3. The CDR3 loop reads CASSSDRFYNSPLHF. The DNA of the CDR3 is TGTGCCAGCAGTTCGGACAGGTTCTATAATTCACCCCTCCACTTT.

The sample holds one count of this clone. This rearrangement joins TRBV7-8 to TRBJ1-5; no definite D call. The CDR3 is 15 amino acids. Germline V lookup: CDR1 SGHVS, CDR2 FQNEAQ. The ends were cut back, 5 bases at V and 0 bases at J, with 11 bases in the middle. CDR3 sequence (DNA): TGTGCCAGCAGCAATGCGCGAATTAGCAATCAGCCCCAGCATTTT. Its translation is CASSNARISNQPQHF.

This clone has only one observation. V usage is TRBV29-1 and J usage is TRBJ1-2, with 9 bases identical to TRBD1. Germline lookup yields CDR1 SQVTM and CDR2 ANQGSEA. Unmatched junction bases numbered 5, after V lost 6 bases and J lost 6 bases. The CDR3 is made up of 12 amino acids. The CDR3, as DNA: TGCAGCGTATCTCGGACAGGGGATGGCTACACCTTC. Its protein is CSVSRTGDGYTF.

The chain joins TRBV7-3 to TRBJ2-1; TRBD2 agrees at 9 bases. The CDR3 runs to 15 residues. J was trimmed by 5 bases and V by 2 bases; bases with no gene match: 4. In germline, CDR1 is SGHTA, CDR2 FQGTGA. CDR3 coding DNA: TGTGCCAGCAGCTTAGGGCTAGCGGGGAACAATGAGCAGTTCTTC. Amino acids: CASSLGLAGNNEQFF.

The V gene is TRBV2, the J gene TRBJ1-2; 7 bases are a match to TRBD1. Trimming took 6 bases from V and 2 from J; bases not matched to a gene: 9. The CDR3 length is 15 residues. Germline values: CDR1 SNHLY, CDR2 FYNNEI. As DNA, the CDR3 is TGTGCCAGCAGGTTATCCCAGGGGGTAAACTATGGCTACACCTTC. This gives the protein CASRLSQGVNYGYTF.

The rearrangement uses TRBV27 and TRBJ2-3, with 8 bases matching TRBD1. This CDR3 is 14 amino acids long. The germline V gene encodes CDR1 MNHEY and CDR2 SMNVEV (reference sequence). The ends lost 0 bases at V and 8 bases at J; junction bases unmatched: 4. As DNA, the CDR3 is TGTGCCAGCAGTTTATCCCCCAGGGGGCCTACGCAGTATTTT. It encodes CASSLSPRGPTQYF.